The source of this T cell receptor (beta chain) is a study of regulatory T cells in long-lasting Graves disease. Looked up from germline, CDR1 is SEHNR and CDR2 is FQNEAQ (reference sequence). Trimming took 4 bases from V and 4 from J; bases not matched to a gene: 4. The CDR3 spans 15 residues. This clonotype was seen more than once but under ten times. Its specificity is not known. Regarding time point: newly diagnosed GD, antithyroid drugs for less than 3 months. RNA isolated from PBMCs was used to make the TCR library. Arm-PCR of CDR3 regions with iRepertoire HTBI primers generated TCR beta libraries. TCRdb recomputed calls from the multiplex PCR reads with MiXCR, one row per CDR3 protein. The sample carries over 400,000 distinct CDR3 sequences, about 15% recorded once. Study-wide results and limits: Persistent Graves' disease cases displayed lower TCR diversity than newly diagnosed ones.

The sample also formed part of further work on T cells in Graves' hyperthyroidism and ophthalmopathy. According to that study: Primed by the HTBI set, a first-round RT-PCR was run on the TCR CDR3. Ophthalmopathy got predicted by the model a median about 6.7 months before its onset.

V usage is TRBV7-9 and J usage is TRBJ1-5; 10 bases map to TRBD1. This receptor was obtained from a woman aged 50 to 65 with Graves disease. The specimen was peripheral blood mononuclear cells (PBMCs), collected at new diagnosis, from a patient treated with antithyroid drugs. CDR3: CASSSSGQGNQPQHF. The CDR3 nucleotides read TGTGCCAGCAGCTCATCGGGACAGGGGAATCAGCCCCAGCATTTT.